This passage covers 27 T cell receptor beta chains from one sample sequenced in a study of T-cell memory formation after mild COVID-19. TCRdb called the 5' RACE reads again in MiXCR, with one record for every CDR3 protein. The sample includes around 300,000 distinct CDR3 sequences, over 11% of them seen just once. The sequenced sample was PBMCs or a T cell subset sorted from them (not recorded which). The receptor set was obtained from a man between 18 and 35 years old who had mild COVID-19 (a few samples of this study predate the infection). Cell type and time point are not known.

This chain links TRBV10-2 with TRBJ2-1, with TRBD2 identical over 8 bases. J was trimmed by 7 bases and V by 6 bases; bases with no gene match: 11. Germline V CDR1 and CDR2: WSHSY, SAAADI. The CDR3 totals 15 residues. CDR3 coding DNA: TGCGCCAGCAGCCCCTTAGCGGGGTTATTGAATGAGCAGTTCTTC. Its protein product is CASSPLAGLLNEQFF.

This clonotype occurred many times. This chain joins TRBV6-1 and TRBJ1-2; D gene uncertain. Germline values: CDR1 MNHNS, CDR2 SASEGT. Trimming removed 1 base at V and 4 bases at J, with 13 bases between. The CDR3 has 15 residues. CDR3 coding DNA: TGTGCCAGCAGTGAAGGGGCGGGCCCCGGCTATGGCTACACCTTC. Translation gives CASSEGAGPGYGYTF.

This clonotype showed up just once. This chain uses TRBV7-9 with TRBJ1-2, with D unclear. V was pared by 5 bases and J by 4 bases, with 14 bases between. CDR3 length equals 14 residues. Germline CDR1 reads SEHNR; CDR2 reads FQNEAQ (reference sequence). The CDR3 DNA is TGTGCCAGCAGCACTTCCCCGGTTAGCTATGGCTACACCTTC. As protein: CASSTSPVSYGYTF.

This clonotype came up a few times. The chain uses TRBV2 and TRBJ2-1; possible D gene TRBD1, 5 bases. Trimming cost V 6 bases and J 9 bases, with 12 bases left between them. CDR1 is SNHLY, CDR2 FYNNEI, per germline. CDR3 length: 12 amino acids. CDR3 sequence reads: CASSSQGGEQFF. The CDR3 DNA reads TGTGCCAGCAGCTCGCAGGGCGGTGAGCAGTTCTTC.

This clonotype came up a few times. J is TRBJ1-1 and V is TRBV5-1; no reliable D call. CDR1 SGHRS and CDR2 YFSETQ come from the germline V gene. The CDR3 sequence is 15 residues long. V gave up 0 bases and J gave up 0 bases, with 9 bases separating them. CDR3 residues: CASSLGSSLNTEAFF. CDR3 coding DNA: TGCGCCAGCAGCTTGGGCTCCAGCCTGAACACTGAAGCTTTCTTT.

This clonotype was detected a few times. The chain is built from TRBV20-1 and TRBJ2-3; TRBD2 agrees at 8 bases. The CDR3 runs 15 residues. Germline trimming cut 5 bases from V and 0 bases from J; bases unmatched to any gene: 7. Germline CDR1 is DFQATT and CDR2 is SNEGSKA (reference sequence). The CDR3 spells CSAPTRGGSTDTQYF. CDR3 DNA: TGCAGTGCTCCCACCCGGGGGGGGAGCACAGATACGCAGTATTTT.

This clonotype has a handful of counts. The rearrangement uses TRBV11-3 and TRBJ2-5, with 8 bases aligning to TRBD2. Germline-derived CDR1 and CDR2 are SGHNT and YENEEA. The junction had 9 bases not matched to a gene; V was cut back by 5 bases and J by 7 bases. There are 14 residues in the CDR3. CDR3 sequence: CASSRAGGLGTQYF. The CDR3 nucleotides read TGTGCCAGCAGCCGCGCGGGGGGACTCGGGACCCAGTACTTC. The full variable domain, in which reference TRBV11-3 and TRBJ2-5 provide the parts outside the CDR3, is EAGVVQSPRYKIIEKKQPVAFWCNPISGHNTLYWYLQNLGQGPELLIRYENEEAVDDSQLPKDRFSAERLKGVDSTLKIQPAELGDSAVYLCASSRAGGLGTQYFGPGTRLLVL.

This clonotype was picked up a small number of times. The chain couples TRBV6-6 to TRBJ2-3; D is possibly TRBD2 (5 bases). V was shortened by 2 bases and J by 2 bases, with 11 bases between the two germline ends. The CDR3 totals 15 residues. In germline, CDR1 is MNHNY, CDR2 SVGAGI (reference sequence). The CDR3 nucleotides are TGTGCCAGCAGTTACCCCCTCGGGGTCACAGATACGCAGTATTTT. Translated, it gives CASSYPLGVTDTQYF.

V gene TRBV6-2 or TRBV6-3 combines with J gene TRBJ2-7; the match to TRBD1 covers 7 bases. The ends lost 6 bases at V and 6 bases at J; junction bases unmatched: 5. This CDR3 is built from 12 residues. Germline V gene data show CDR1 as MNHEY and CDR2 as SVGEGT. This chain's CDR3 is CASSRTGTEQYV. The CDR3 DNA reads as TGTGCCAGCAGCCGGACAGGCACCGAGCAGTACGTC.

This CDR3 reads CASSSQVPEAFF. The CDR3 DNA sequence: TGTGCCAGCAGCTCCCAGGTCCCCGAAGCTTTCTTT. This chain connects TRBV7-2 to TRBJ1-1; D gene unclear. The CDR3 runs 12 residues. V dropped 4 bases and J dropped 8 bases, with 11 bases sitting between them. Germline CDR1 reads SGHTA; CDR2 reads FQGNSA. The whole variable domain, remainder taken from reference TRBV7-2 and TRBJ1-1, is GAGVSQSPSNKVTEKGKDVELRCDPISGHTALYWYRQSLGQGLEFLIYFQGNSAPDKSGLPSDRFSAERTGGSVSTLTIQRTQQEDSAVYLCASSSQVPEAFFGQGTRLTVV.

The V call is TRBV12-3 or TRBV12-4, the J call TRBJ2-5; possibly TRBD2 for D (6 bases). This CDR3 region has 18 residues. V dropped 5 bases and J dropped 2 bases, with 24 bases sitting between them. CDR3 sequence: CASSNPQAGSRIQETQYF. CDR3 in DNA: TGTGCCAGCAGTAACCCCCAAGCGGGCTCGAGGATACAAGAGACCCAGTACTTC.

The DNA for the CDR3 is TGTGCCACCAGCAGAGAAAGGTGGACAGGGGGAGATGGCTACACCTTC. It codes for CATSRERWTGGDGYTF. The chain carries TRBV15 and TRBJ1-2; 10 bases map to TRBD1. J gave up 6 bases and V 0 bases, and 7 bases lay outside the gene matches. Germline V gives CDR1 LNHNV, CDR2 YYDKDF (reference sequence). The CDR3 is 16 residues long. Using reference TRBV15 and TRBJ1-2 for the parts outside the CDR3, the full variable domain is DAMVIQNPRYQVTQFGKPVTLSCSQTLNHNVMYWYQQKSSQAPKLLFHYYDKDFNNEADTPDNFQSRRPNTSFCFLDIRSPGLGDTAMYLCATSRERWTGGDGYTFGSGTRLTVV.

The chain couples TRBV4-1 to TRBJ1-5, with no clear D. The CDR3 spans 15 residues. V was clipped by 0 bases and J by 7 bases, with 13 bases between them. From germline, CDR1 is MGHRA and CDR2 YSYEKL. This CDR3 reads CASSQDLGIPQPQHF. For the CDR3, the DNA is TGCGCCAGCAGCCAAGATCTGGGTATCCCCCAGCCCCAGCATTTT.

This sequence joins TRBV6-2 or TRBV6-3 and TRBJ2-1, with 7 bases matching TRBD1. This CDR3 is 15 amino acids long. Germline V gene sequence: CDR1 MNHEY, CDR2 SVGEGT. J gave up 4 bases and V 6 bases, and 9 bases lay outside the gene matches. As DNA, the CDR3 is TGTGCCAGCAGACCCCCGGGACAGATTTACAATGAGCAGTTCTTC. It specifies CASRPPGQIYNEQFF.

The rearrangement uses TRBV20-1 and TRBJ1-2, with TRBD1 matching over 7 bases. Germline trimming cut 5 bases from V and 4 bases from J; bases unmatched to any gene: 7. This CDR3 contains 13 residues. Germline V gene sequence: CDR1 DFQATT, CDR2 SNEGSKA (reference sequence). In DNA, the CDR3 is TGCAGTGCTGTTGTGACAGGGCCCTATGGCTACACCTTC. Its translation: CSAVVTGPYGYTF.

This clonotype has a count of ten or more. This chain links TRBV4-3 with TRBJ2-1; 13 positions agree with TRBD2. J lost 10 bases, V lost 0 bases, and 3 bases had no gene match. The CDR3 sequence is 15 residues long. CDR1 is LGHNA, CDR2 YSLEER, per germline. The CDR3 sequence: CASSQELAGGREQFF. The CDR3, as DNA: TGCGCCAGCAGCCAAGAACTAGCGGGGGGGAGGGAGCAGTTCTTC.

The rearrangement uses TRBV6-5 and TRBJ2-7, with 15 nucleotides matching TRBD2. The CDR3 extends over 14 amino acids. The germline CDR1 and CDR2 sequences are MNHEY and SVGAGI. J lost 8 bases, V lost 7 bases, and 6 bases had no gene match. CDR3 in amino acids: CASKYGTSGGKQYF. CDR3 coding DNA: TGTGCCAGCAAGTACGGGACTAGCGGGGGGAAGCAGTACTTC.

The V call is TRBV4-2, the J call TRBJ2-3; 9 positions agree with TRBD2. The V segment lost 0 bases and the J segment 3 bases; nucleotides outside the gene matches: 4. The CDR3 is 16 residues long. Per germline, CDR1 LGHNA and CDR2 YNFKEQ. CDR3: CASSQDGLAGTDTQYF. DNA of the CDR3: TGTGCCAGCAGCCAAGATGGGCTAGCGGGGACAGATACGCAGTATTTT.

This clonotype was seen a handful of times. The V gene is TRBV9, the J gene TRBJ2-7; 9 positions agree with TRBD1. The CDR3 runs 14 residues. Germline V gives CDR1 SGDLS, CDR2 YYNGEE. V shed 3 bases, J shed 3 bases, and the junction held 4 bases outside the gene matches. The CDR3 loop reads CASSGGQGNYEQYF. The CDR3 nucleotides are TGTGCCAGCAGCGGCGGACAGGGGAACTACGAGCAGTACTTC.

This clonotype was seen more than once but under ten times. The V call is TRBV9, the J call TRBJ2-1; D gene ambiguous. V was cut by 1 base and J by 3 bases, with 11 bases left in between. The CDR3 sequence is 15 residues long. CDR1 is SGDLS, CDR2 YYNGEE, per germline. CDR3 region: CASSVTGGLYNEQFF. CDR3 sequence (DNA): TGTGCCAGCAGCGTAACTGGCGGTCTCTACAATGAGCAGTTCTTC.

This chain links TRBV7-6 with TRBJ1-6; the match to TRBD1 covers 7 bases. The CDR3 extends over 13 amino acids. In germline, CDR1 is SGHVS, CDR2 FNYEAQ. J gave up 8 bases and V 5 bases, and 3 bases lay outside the gene matches. This CDR3 is CASSQQGHSPLHF. The DNA of the CDR3 is TGTGCCAGCAGCCAACAGGGGCATTCACCCCTCCACTTT.

The rearrangement joins TRBV6-2 or TRBV6-3 to TRBJ2-3; the D gene is possibly TRBD2 (5 bases). The CDR3 has 12 amino acids. Germline-derived CDR1 and CDR2 are MNHEY and SVGEGT. V was shortened by 5 bases and J by 6 bases, with 9 bases between the two germline ends. Written as DNA, the CDR3 is TGTGCCAGCAGTGGTGACTACGATACGCAGTATTTT. It yields the protein CASSGDYDTQYF.

This clonotype was seen more than once but under ten times. The chain is built from TRBV5-1 and TRBJ1-4, with 8 bases fitting TRBD1. The CDR3 extends over 14 amino acids. V lost 5 bases, J lost 6 bases, and 6 bases stayed unmatched. CDR1 and CDR2 (germline): SGHRS, YFSETQ. CDR3 loop: CASSYQGADEKLFF. CDR3 sequence (DNA): TGCGCCAGCAGTTACCAGGGGGCTGATGAAAAACTGTTTTTT.

This clonotype has more than one count but fewer than ten. The gene calls are TRBV29-1 and TRBJ2-1; D possibly matches TRBD1 or TRBD2 (5 bases each). Trimming removed 7 bases from V and 10 bases from J, with 20 bases in between. The CDR3 covers 13 residues. Germline CDR1 is SQVTM and CDR2 is ANQGSEA. The CDR3 DNA follows: TGCAGCGCTACCGGGACGCATCGGGGAGAGCAGTTCTTC. The encoded protein is CSATGTHRGEQFF.

The gene calls are TRBV4-1 and TRBJ2-2, with D unresolved. There are 13 residues in the CDR3. Trimming left V 0 bases short and J 6 bases short, with 5 bases between. The V gene's germline CDR1 is MGHRA and CDR2 YSYEKL. CDR3 amino acids: CASSQDGPGELFF. CDR3 nucleotides: TGCGCCAGCAGCCAAGATGGCCCCGGGGAGCTGTTTTTT.

The chain uses TRBV18 and TRBJ2-2, with 8 bases matching TRBD2. Trimming removed 5 bases from V and 3 bases from J; junction bases left unmatched: 8. CDR1 is KGHSH, CDR2 LQKENI, per germline. The CDR3 runs 16 residues. CDR3 DNA sequence: TGTGCCAGCTCATCACGGGGGGGTTCGGACACCGGGGAGCTGTTTTTT. Its protein product is CASSSRGGSDTGELFF.

The genes are TRBV12-3 or TRBV12-4 and TRBJ1-2; no definite D call. Trimming shortened V by 6 bases and J by 6 bases, and 11 bases separated the two germline ends. This CDR3 has 12 residues. CDR3 protein: CASSPNGDGYTF. DNA for the CDR3: TGTGCCAGCAGCCCGAACGGGGATGGCTACACCTTC.